Described below is a single TCR beta chain sequence and its context. Antigen unknown. The sample comes from a study of cytomegalovirus exposure and HLA in healthy donors. Broader study findings: There were reportedly fewer N-insertions in an Asian-associated ancestry cluster than the roughly 670-donor mean, in a later analysis. The authors confirmed in vitro that a few CMV-associated chains were specific for CMV antigens. Earlier analysis looked at TCR beta V segments, and most were productive about 87% or about 30% of the time. Later genetic work tied a missense DCLRE1C variant to beta-chain V and J trimming.

PCR was performed using 60 Vbeta and 13 Jbeta primers. Clones were read by immunoSEQ multiplex PCR, and TCRdb kept only the in-frame ones, dropping some. The sample has 100,000 to 150,000 clones; roughly 80% are singletons. The CDR3 is 15 residues long. The V end was cut by 5 bases, the J end by 3 bases, with 17 bases between. Germline-derived CDR1 and CDR2 are SGHVS and FQNEAQ. The rearrangement links TRBV7-8 to TRBJ2-7, with D possibly being TRBD1 (6 bases). The TCR sequence derives from a man in his late teens or twenties in good health and CMV-seropositive. Sequenced sample: PBMCs. In DNA, the CDR3 is TGTGCCAGCAGCCTAAACCCGACAGGAATCTACGAGCAGTACTTC. Protein sequence: CASSLNPTGIYEQYF.